This T cell receptor beta chain came from a study of beta chain features in type 1 diabetes. Study background: The study examined about 100,000,000 sorted cells across all samples.

CDR3 length: 15 amino acids. V lost 3 bases, J lost 0 bases, and 2 bases stayed unmatched. The V gene's germline CDR1 is SGDLS and CDR2 YYNGEE. With regard to this clone: What it binds is unknown.

Study-wide results and caveats: Naive, central memory and Treg TCRB repertoires seemed to resemble each other more closely in patients than they did in healthy donors. Sequencing of cDNA might inflate the share of cells that strongly express TCR. Shortening of TCRB CDR3s, moderate but significant, appeared in all four CD4+ subsets of Type 1 diabetes patients.

Reverse transcription of all isolated RNA meant that expressed TCRB transcripts were sequenced. Method: immunoSEQ multiplex PCR; TCRdb's copy keeps in-frame clones and lacks some. The data show 60,000 to 75,000 clones, with roughly 49% seen just once and roughly 0.7% held by the top ten. This TCR was recovered from a man in his thirties or forties with type 1 diabetes. The J gene is TRBJ2-3, the V gene TRBV9, with 9 bases identical to TRBD2. Sequenced: central memory CD4+ T cells from blood. The CDR3 reads CASSGGGASTDTQYF. DNA of the CDR3: TGTGCCAGCAGCGGCGGGGGGGCCAGCACAGATACGCAGTATTTT.